This passage covers 20 T cell receptor beta chains from one sample sequenced in a study of T cell responses to AZD1222 COVID-19 vaccine. The data were produced by immunoSEQ multiplex PCR, yet TCRdb's version contains in-frame clones alone and is incomplete. The sample has 90,000 to 150,000 clones; approximately 90% are singletons. Specimen: peripheral blood, collected on day 0 of AZD1222 vaccination. These receptors originate from an adult in good health.

The chain employs TRBV28 and TRBJ1-1; the match to TRBD1 covers 7 bases. The CDR3 contains 17 residues. CDR1 is MDHEN and CDR2 is SYDVKM in the germline V gene. With 4 bases clipped from V and 6 bases from J, the junction kept 17 bases outside the gene matches. The CDR3 bases are TGTGCCAGCAGTTCCACAGGGGTCCGGGTTTCCGGGGCTGAAGCTTTCTTT. Amino acid sequence: CASSSTGVRVSGAEAFF. Filled out from reference TRBV28 and TRBJ1-1, the complete variable domain reads DVKVTQSSRYLVKRTGEKVFLECVQDMDHENMFWYRQDPGLGLRLIYFSYDVKMKEKGDIPEGYSVSREKKERFSLILESASTNQTSMYLCASSSTGVRVSGAEAFFGQGTRLTVV.

The J gene is TRBJ1-1, the V gene TRBV21-1; TRBD1 reflects the table's D call only, with no check against the DNA. TRBV21-1 is termed a pseudogene. The CDR3 is 15 residues long. The CDR3 sequence: CASSKEGHLNTEAFF. The CDR3 DNA follows: TGTGCCAGCAGCAAAGAGGGACACTTGAACACTGAAGCTTTCTTT.

This clone was seen a single time. The chain uses TRBV3-1 (or the pseudogene TRBV3-2) and TRBJ1-5; 8 positions agree with TRBD1. CDR3 length: 14 amino acids. Germline V gene lookup returns CDR1 LGHDT and CDR2 YNNKEL (reference sequence). V lost 4 bases and J lost 5; bases outside the gene matches: 4. Here the CDR3 reads CASSRGQDDQPQHF. CDR3 in DNA: TGTGCCAGCAGCCGGGGACAGGATGATCAGCCCCAGCATTTT.

This clone was seen only once. Other DNA sequences in this specimen translate into the identical CDR3. The CDR3 bases are TGTGCCAGCAGTTTGGTTGGGAACACTGAAGCTTTCTTT. Translation gives CASSLVGNTEAFF. The V call is TRBV28, the J call TRBJ1-1; D is unresolved. Trimming pared 3 bases from V and 1 base from J, leaving 6 bases between. This CDR3 region has 13 residues. Germline assignment: CDR1 MDHEN and CDR2 SYDVKM.

V gene TRBV3-1 (or the pseudogene TRBV3-2) combines with J gene TRBJ1-2; D unclear. With 6 bases removed from V and 3 bases from J, the gap between germline ends came to 11 bases. The CDR3 loop spans 13 amino acids. Germline V gives CDR1 LGHDT, CDR2 YNNKEL (reference sequence). The CDR3 sequence is CASRQFGDYGYTF. Written as DNA, the CDR3 is TGTGCCAGCAGACAGTTCGGGGACTATGGCTACACCTTC.

The chain uses TRBV7-2 and TRBJ2-1; D call uncertain. This CDR3 has 12 amino acids. Germline V lookup: CDR1 SGHTA, CDR2 FQGNSA. Trimming stripped 1 base from V and 4 bases from J, with 2 bases between. CDR3 in amino acids: CASSLDYNEQFF. As DNA, the CDR3 is TGTGCCAGCAGCTTAGATTACAATGAGCAGTTCTTC. Based on the CDR3 plus reference TRBV7-2 and TRBJ2-1, the full variable domain is GAGVSQSPSNKVTEKGKDVELRCDPISGHTALYWYRQSLGQGLEFLIYFQGNSAPDKSGLPSDRFSAERTGGSVSTLTIQRTQQEDSAVYLCASSLDYNEQFFGPGTRLTVL.

The sample holds one count of this clone. The chain has TRBV7-2 and TRBJ2-1; 9 nucleotides line up with TRBD2. The germline CDR1 and CDR2 sequences are SGHTA and FQGNSA. The CDR3 covers 13 residues. V was clipped by 5 bases and J by 12 bases; unmatched bases: 8. This CDR3 is CASSQTGRGGQFF. The CDR3 DNA follows: TGTGCCAGCAGCCAGACTGGGCGGGGGGGGCAGTTCTTC.

The chain employs TRBV3-1 (or the pseudogene TRBV3-2) and TRBJ1-1; no clear D. V was trimmed by 11 bases and J by 2 bases, leaving 12 bases between them. The CDR3 has 12 residues. Germline lookup yields CDR1 LGHDT and CDR2 YNNKEL (reference sequence). The CDR3 reads CASRRNNTEAFF. The CDR3 DNA reads TGTGCCTCTCGGCGGAATAACACTGAAGCTTTCTTT.

V and J are TRBV30 and TRBJ2-2; D uncertain. In germline, CDR1 is GTSNPN, CDR2 SVGIG (reference sequence). V lost 5 bases, J lost 7 bases, and 8 bases lay in between. CDR3 length equals 11 residues. In nucleotides, the CDR3 is TGTGCCTGGGCTCCCGTCGGGGAGCTGTTTTTT. This gives the protein CAWAPVGELFF.

The chain links TRBV3-1 (or the pseudogene TRBV3-2) to TRBJ1-2, with a possible D match to TRBD1 (6 bases). Trimming stripped 1 base from V and 6 bases from J, with 15 bases between. Per germline, CDR1 LGHDT and CDR2 YNNKEL (reference sequence). This CDR3 has 15 amino acids. The CDR3: CASSQGMTGIDGYTF. CDR3 DNA: TGTGCCAGCAGCCAAGGAATGACAGGAATCGATGGCTACACCTTC.

The chain joins TRBV9 to TRBJ2-7; TRBD1 matches 8 bases. Germline V CDR1 and CDR2: SGDLS, YYNGEE. The J segment lost 3 bases and the V segment lost 3 bases, leaving 5 bases of the junction unmatched. This CDR3 contains 14 residues. The CDR3 DNA follows: TGTGCCAGCAGCGGCGGACAGGGCGGCTACGAGCAGTACTTC. It translates to CASSGGQGGYEQYF.

CDR3 residues: CASSLSNEQFF. As DNA, the CDR3 is TGTGCCAGCAGTCTTTCTAATGAGCAGTTCTTC. V and J are TRBV12-3 or TRBV12-4 and TRBJ2-1; no definite D call. V dropped 5 bases and J dropped 7 bases, with 6 bases sitting between them. This CDR3 region has 11 residues.

This chain connects TRBV4-3 to TRBJ2-1; tentatively, D is TRBD2 (6 bases). In germline, CDR1 is LGHNA, CDR2 YSLEER. The CDR3 contains 17 residues. V was shortened by 0 bases and J by 7 bases, with 19 bases between the two germline ends. This CDR3 reads CASSQERRGVPLNEQFF. As DNA, the CDR3 is TGCGCCAGCAGCCAAGAACGGAGGGGCGTACCCCTTAATGAGCAGTTCTTC.

The V and J genes are TRBV11-2 and TRBJ1-3; 10 bases match TRBD1. V was pared by 3 bases and J by 3 bases, with 2 bases of the junction left unmatched. This CDR3 has 15 residues. Germline values: CDR1 SGHAT, CDR2 FQNNGV. In nucleotides, the CDR3 is TGTGCCAGCAGCTTGGACAGGGGGGATGGAAACACCATATATTTT. It is translated as CASSLDRGDGNTIYF. The full variable domain, with the rest looked up from reference TRBV11-2 and TRBJ1-3, is EAGVAQSPRYKIIEKRQSVAFWCNPISGHATLYWYQQILGQGPKLLIQFQNNGVVDDSQLPKDRFSAERLKGVDSTLKIQPAKLEDSAVYLCASSLDRGDGNTIYFGEGSWLTVV.

This clone was seen only a few times. The genes are TRBV28 and TRBJ1-5, with D possibly matching TRBD1 (5 bases). In germline, CDR1 is MDHEN, CDR2 SYDVKM. This CDR3 contains 16 residues. V was cut by 1 base and J by 0 bases, with 10 bases left in between. The CDR3 here is CASSLYLGDSNQPQHF. CDR3 DNA: TGTGCCAGCAGTTTATACCTGGGGGATAGCAATCAGCCCCAGCATTTT. The whole variable domain, remainder taken from reference TRBV28 and TRBJ1-5, is DVKVTQSSRYLVKRTGEKVFLECVQDMDHENMFWYRQDPGLGLRLIYFSYDVKMKEKGDIPEGYSVSREKKERFSLILESASTNQTSMYLCASSLYLGDSNQPQHFGDGTRLSIL.

The chain employs TRBV3-1 (or the pseudogene TRBV3-2) and TRBJ2-4, with 8 bases lining up with TRBD1. The CDR3 contains 16 residues. The germline V gene encodes CDR1 LGHDT and CDR2 YNNKEL (reference sequence). With V trimmed by 1 base and J by 0 bases, 2 bases remained unmatched. For the CDR3, the DNA is TGTGCCAGCAGCCAAGGACAGGGGATAGCCAAAAACATTCAGTACTTC. Translated: CASSQGQGIAKNIQYF.

This clone was counted between two and nine times. Within the sample, other DNA sequences also encode this same CDR3. The chain employs TRBV12-3 or TRBV12-4 and TRBJ2-7; TRBD1 agrees at 7 bases. Trimming at V came to 4 bases and at J to 7 bases, leaving 7 bases not matched to a gene. CDR3 length: 13 amino acids. This CDR3 reads CASSSTGSREQYF. In DNA form, the CDR3 reads TGTGCCAGCAGTTCGACAGGGTCGAGGGAGCAGTACTTC.

The V call is TRBV9, the J call TRBJ2-1, with 9 bases aligning to TRBD2. With 0 bases clipped from V and 10 bases from J, the junction kept 2 bases outside the gene matches. The V gene's germline CDR1 is SGDLS and CDR2 YYNGEE. This CDR3 is built from 13 residues. The CDR3, as DNA: TGTGCCAGCAGCGTAGAAGGACTAGCGGAGCAGTTCTTC. Protein sequence: CASSVEGLAEQFF.

The chain combines TRBV7-3 with TRBJ2-2, with TRBD1 identical over 10 bases. Germline CDR1 and CDR2: SGHTA and FQGTGA. The CDR3 is 16 residues long. V shed 5 bases, J shed 3 bases, and the junction held 6 bases outside the gene matches. In nucleotides, the CDR3 is TGTGCCAGCAGCCACCGGACAGGGGGGGACACCGGGGAGCTGTTTTTT. Its protein product is CASSHRTGGDTGELFF.

The DNA for the CDR3 is TGTGCCAGCAGCTTAGGGGTTGCGGGAGGGCGACAGAATGAGCAGTTCTTC. It translates to CASSLGVAGGRQNEQFF. V and J are TRBV11-3 and TRBJ2-1; TRBD2 matches at 9 bases. The germline gives CDR1 SGHNT, CDR2 YENEEA. The CDR3 is 17 amino acids. V was pared by 1 base and J by 7 bases, with 11 bases of the junction left unmatched.